The 13 T cell receptor beta chains reported below all come from one sample, sequenced in a study of blood T cell repertoires in COVID-19. Sequencing used immunoSEQ multiplex PCR; TCRdb keeps in-frame clones, though not all of them. Of more than 250,000 clones listed, approximately 85% are singletons. The sample comprised peripheral blood. These receptors were collected from a man aged 50-59 years with active or convalescent COVID-19.

The chain recombines TRBV30 with TRBJ1-2; TRBD1 aligns across 9 bases. Germline values: CDR1 GTSNPN, CDR2 SVGIG (reference sequence). The CDR3 has 14 amino acids. The junction had 7 bases not matched to a gene; V was cut back by 1 base and J by 7 bases. This chain's CDR3 is CAWSGNRGLSGYTF. The CDR3 bases are TGTGCCTGGAGTGGGAACAGGGGGCTAAGTGGCTACACCTTC.

The chain joins TRBV6-5 to TRBJ1-6, with a possible D match to TRBD1 (6 bases). The CDR3 sequence is 14 residues long. Germline values: CDR1 MNHEY, CDR2 SVGAGI. The germline V and J ends were trimmed by 10 bases and 6 bases, with 16 bases remaining between them. In DNA, the CDR3 is TGTGCCACTAGCTGGGACACCTCTAATTCACCCCTCCACTTT. Translation: CATSWDTSNSPLHF.

The chain couples TRBV15 to TRBJ1-5; 7 nucleotides match TRBD1. CDR1 LNHNV and CDR2 YYDKDF come from the germline V gene (reference sequence). This CDR3 contains 16 residues. Unmatched junction bases numbered 12, after V lost 4 bases and J lost 6 bases. Here the CDR3 DNA reads TGTGCCACCAGCAACCTGACAGGGTGGAGAGGTCAGCCCCAGCATTTT. Its translation is CATSNLTGWRGQPQHF.

The chain recombines TRBV5-6 with TRBJ1-1; the match to TRBD1 covers 8 bases. The CDR3 length is 12 residues. The V gene's germline CDR1 is SGHDT and CDR2 YYEEEE. V trimming: 4 bases; J trimming: 10 bases; junction bases outside the gene matches: 6. The CDR3 region is CASSQDRGVAFF. CDR3 bases: TGTGCCAGCAGCCAAGACAGGGGTGTAGCTTTCTTT.

This chain joins TRBV5-4 and TRBJ2-7; D is unresolved. V lost 1 base to trimming and J lost 0 bases, with 5 bases between them. This CDR3 has 13 amino acids. Per the germline V gene, CDR1 is SGHNT and CDR2 is YYREEE (reference sequence). The CDR3 here is CASSLTSSYEQYF. The CDR3, as DNA: TGTGCCAGCAGCTTGACATCCTCCTACGAGCAGTACTTC. Looking up the rest from reference TRBV5-4 and TRBJ2-7 gives the full variable domain: ETGVTQSPTHLIKTRGQQVTLRCSSQSGHNTVSWYQQALGQGPQFIFQYYREEENGRGNFPPRFSGLQFPNYSSELNVNALELDDSALYLCASSLTSSYEQYFGPGTRLTVT.

This clone was recorded a few times. V is TRBV30 and J is TRBJ1-6, with a tentative D call TRBD1 (5 bases). There are 16 residues in the CDR3. The germline gives CDR1 GTSNPN, CDR2 SVGIG (reference sequence). Trimming left V 3 bases short and J 6 bases short, with 18 bases between. As DNA, the CDR3 is TGTGCCTGGAGAGGAGGGACTGGGAGGGCTAATTCACCCCTCCACTTT. Residues: CAWRGGTGRANSPLHF. Full variable domain (missing parts from reference TRBV30 and TRBJ1-6): SQTIHQWPATLVQPVGSPLSLECTVEGTSNPNLYWYRQAAGRGLQLLFYSVGIGQISSEVPQNLSASRPQDRQFILSSKKLLLSDSGFYLCAWRGGTGRANSPLHFGNGTRLTVT.

V usage is TRBV5-1 and J usage is TRBJ1-1; D might be TRBD1 (5 bases). CDR1 is SGHRS, CDR2 YFSETQ, per germline. Trimming pared 4 bases from V and 1 base from J, leaving 11 bases between. The length of the CDR3 is 14 residues. CDR3 bases: TGCGCCAGCAGCCCATGGGGGGGGAACACTGAAGCTTTCTTT. Amino acid sequence: CASSPWGGNTEAFF.

This chain uses TRBV28 with TRBJ2-4; 7 nucleotides match TRBD1. The CDR3 loop spans 13 amino acids. V shed 5 bases, J shed 7 bases, and the junction held 5 bases outside the gene matches. Germline CDR1 reads MDHEN; CDR2 reads SYDVKM. The CDR3 loop is CASSEGQINIQYF. In DNA form, the CDR3 reads TGTGCCAGCAGTGAGGGACAGATCAACATTCAGTACTTC.

The V call is TRBV30, the J call TRBJ2-7; no definite D call. The CDR3 length is 14 residues. Trimming stripped 0 bases from V and 5 bases from J, with 14 bases between. Looked up from germline, CDR1 is GTSNPN and CDR2 is SVGIG (reference sequence). CDR3 coding DNA: TGTGCCTGGAGTGTATTAGTAGGTAGCCACGAGCAGTACTTC. This translates into CAWSVLVGSHEQYF. Together with reference TRBV30 and TRBJ2-7, the CDR3 gives the full variable domain: SQTIHQWPATLVQPVGSPLSLECTVEGTSNPNLYWYRQAAGRGLQLLFYSVGIGQISSEVPQNLSASRPQDRQFILSSKKLLLSDSGFYLCAWSVLVGSHEQYFGPGTRLTVT.

Comments on this clone: Within the sample, other DNA sequences also encode this same CDR3. This CDR3 reads CASSVEGQYNSPLHF. The CDR3 bases are TGTGCCAGCAGCGTAGAGGGACAGTATAATTCACCCCTCCACTTT. The chain joins TRBV9 to TRBJ1-6, with 7 positions matching TRBD1. There are 15 residues in the CDR3. Trimming removed 0 bases from V and 4 bases from J; junction bases left unmatched: 1. The germline CDR1 and CDR2 sequences are SGDLS and YYNGEE.

The V gene is TRBV4-3, the J gene TRBJ1-1, with D possibly matching TRBD1 (6 bases). Germline-derived CDR1 and CDR2 are LGHNA and YSLEER. The CDR3 is 14 residues long. V was shortened by 0 bases and J by 4 bases, with 9 bases between the two germline ends. The CDR3 nucleotides read TGCGCCAGCAGCCAAGAGGTCAGGGGCACTGAAGCTTTCTTT. Protein sequence: CASSQEVRGTEAFF.

The chain joins TRBV7-9 to TRBJ2-1, with 10 positions matching TRBD2. The length of the CDR3 is 16 residues. Germline V gene data show CDR1 as SEHNR and CDR2 as FQNEAQ (reference sequence). V was clipped by 4 bases and J by 9 bases; unmatched bases: 12. This CDR3 is CASSSPPSGRAGEQFF. In nucleotides, the CDR3 is TGTGCCAGCAGCTCCCCCCCCAGCGGGAGGGCCGGTGAGCAGTTCTTC.

The CDR3 loop is CASSQGSGSNEQFF. CDR3 nucleotides: TGTGCCAGCAGCCAGGGGAGCGGGAGCAATGAGCAGTTCTTC. The V gene is TRBV13, the J gene TRBJ2-1; 8 bases agree with TRBD2. V trimming: 5 bases; J trimming: 6 bases; junction bases outside the gene matches: 6. Looked up from germline, CDR1 is PRHDT and CDR2 is FYEKMQ (reference sequence). This CDR3 spans 14 amino acids.